The source of this T cell receptor beta chain is a study of T cell repertoires in cytomegalovirus infection (dated by TCRdb to between 2018 and 2021). Describing the broader study: Alongside well-studied HLA-B-restricted epitopes, the peptide stimulations were aimed at recently identified HLA-C-restricted CMV epitopes, whose presentation resists viral immunomodulation. Donor HLA type was relevant to the analysis, as public TCR beta signatures indicated carriage of CMV infection together with the matching HLA type.

What the research found in general, with its limitations: The ex vivo response was dominated by HLA-C-restricted CMV-specific TCR beta clonotypes, and the single most frequent clonotype in two of eight donors was supplied by these HLA-C-restricted clonotypes. Cumulative frequency of public TCR beta family members discriminated carriers of CMV infection plus the relevant HLA type in this cohort and an independent 352-donor cohort.

Reading the label with the study, this specimen's treatment or condition is: in vitro stimulation with specific CMV peptide epitopes to enrich CMV-specific T cells. Instrument on record: Illumina HiSeq 1500. The public sequencing data were trimmed at Q25 with fastp and processed into clonotypes with MiXCR by TCRdb, which kept only in-frame beta chains. All rows with the same CDR3 protein become a single entry with the most common DNA and genes. For this sample the table gives about 500,000 distinct CDR3 sequences, of which more than 30% were detected only once. The leading ten clones occupy roughly 17% of the sample. Unmatched junction bases come to 8, with V trimmed by 5 bases and J by 2 bases. Measured from the cysteine to the phenylalanine, the CDR3 is 15 residues long. Of the read, only the CDR3 DNA is kept; its 45 bases are in frame from base 1. CDR1 SGHTA and CDR2 FQGNSA were looked up in the germline V gene.

This clonotype was seen ten or more times. Its recognized antigen is unknown. No base-level quality is on record; no much larger clone is a single base apart. This chain joins TRBV7-2 to TRBJ1-1; a stretch of 7 junction bases matches TRBD1. This material consisted of cultured PBMCs, taken from culture after CMV antigen stimulation. The origin of this receptor is a human donor in good health (CMV status not recorded). Some clones in this sample may be carry-over from other donors' samples. DNA sequence: TGTGCCAGCAGCCTCGAGTTAGGGGGCAACACTGAAGCTTTCTTT. It specifies CASSLELGGNTEAFF. The reference TRBV7-2 and TRBJ1-1 proteins fill in what lies around the CDR3, so the full variable domain reads GAGVSQSPSNKVTEKGKDVELRCDPISGHTALYWYRQSLGQGLEFLIYFQGNSAPDKSGLPSDRFSAERTGGSVSTLTIQRTQQEDSAVYLCASSLELGGNTEAFFGQGTRLTVV.